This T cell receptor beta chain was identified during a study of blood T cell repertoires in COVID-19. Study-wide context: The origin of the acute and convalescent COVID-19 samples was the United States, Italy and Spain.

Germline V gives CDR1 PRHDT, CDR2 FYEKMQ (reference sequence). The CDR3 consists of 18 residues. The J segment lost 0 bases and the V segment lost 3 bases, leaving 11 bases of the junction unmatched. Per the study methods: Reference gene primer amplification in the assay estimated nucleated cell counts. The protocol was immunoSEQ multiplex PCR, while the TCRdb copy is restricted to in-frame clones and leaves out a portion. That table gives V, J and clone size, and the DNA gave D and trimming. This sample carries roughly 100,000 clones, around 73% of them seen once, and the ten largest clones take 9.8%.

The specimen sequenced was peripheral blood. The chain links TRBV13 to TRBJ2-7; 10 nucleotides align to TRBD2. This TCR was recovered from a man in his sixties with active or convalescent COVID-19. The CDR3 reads CASSFMGSGRSGSYEQYV. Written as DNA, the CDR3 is TGTGCCAGCAGCTTCATGGGTAGCGGGAGGAGCGGCTCCTACGAGCAGTACGTC.